One and the same sample provided the 26 T cell receptor beta chains below, sequenced in a study of T-cell reconstitution after alpha-beta-depleted transplantation in children. The library targeted TCRbeta and was prepared with unique molecular identifiers. TCRdb redid the calling of the PCR reads with MiXCR, one entry per CDR3 protein. The sample gives 450,000 to 550,000 distinct CDR3 sequences, roughly 10% of which show up once; 14% is in the top ten. This specimen consisted of PBMCs, mostly from graft donor cells, obtained 180 days after TCRalphabeta/CD19-depleted stem cell transplant. The receptors were sampled from a female patient between 2 and 15 years old who had a stem cell transplant for aplastic anemia, so the T cells may come from the graft donor.

For the CDR3, the DNA is TGTGCCAGCAGTTTCCGTGGGACAGGGGTCACTGGGGCCAACGTCCTGACTTTC. This encodes CASSFRGTGVTGANVLTF. This chain connects TRBV12-3 or TRBV12-4 to TRBJ2-6; TRBD1 matches 10 bases. The junction had 7 bases not matched to a gene; V was cut back by 3 bases and J by 2 bases. CDR3 length: 18 amino acids.

The J gene is TRBJ2-4, the V gene TRBV28; D might be TRBD1 (5 bases). The CDR3 covers 14 residues. Germline lookup yields CDR1 MDHEN and CDR2 SYDVKM. Trimming removed 6 bases from V and 6 bases from J, with 15 bases in between. This CDR3 is CASSEGVPANIQYF. CDR3 in DNA: TGTGCCAGCAGCGAAGGGGTTCCGGCAAACATTCAGTACTTC.

V and J are TRBV12-3 or TRBV12-4 and TRBJ2-1; 7 bases are a match to TRBD1. This CDR3 region has 12 residues. Trimming took 3 bases from V and 15 from J; bases not matched to a gene: 8. CDR3 loop: CASSFHQGVPFF. The CDR3 DNA reads as TGTGCCAGCAGTTTTCACCAGGGGGTTCCGTTCTTC.

The V gene is TRBV10-2, the J gene TRBJ2-7; the D gene is possibly TRBD2 (5 bases). The CDR3 is 15 residues long. Germline CDR1 WSHSY, CDR2 SAAADI. Trimming took off 2 bases at V and 5 bases at J, with 16 bases between the two ends. CDR3 region: CASSEGFLLAHEQYV. The CDR3 nucleotides are TGCGCCAGCAGTGAGGGTTTTCTGCTAGCTCACGAGCAGTACGTC.

Concerning this clonotype itself: One end of the junction is discordant with germline, which a read error may explain. The genes are TRBV29-1 and TRBJ2-1; 8 bases agree with TRBD2. The CDR3 is 15 residues long. CDR1 and CDR2 from the germline V gene are SQVTM and ANQGSEA. CDR3 sequence (DNA): TGCAGCGTTGAGGGGGAGGCTAGCGGGTACAATGAGCCGTTCTTC. This translates into CSVEGEASGYNEPFF.

This chain uses TRBV15 with TRBJ2-1; 14 nucleotides line up with TRBD2. Trimming at V came to 2 bases and at J to 0 bases, leaving 6 bases not matched to a gene. CDR3 length equals 19 residues. In germline, CDR1 is LNHNV, CDR2 YYDKDF (reference sequence). CDR3: CATSRSGTSGSVSYNEQFF. DNA of the CDR3: TGTGCCACCAGCAGATCAGGGACTAGCGGGAGCGTCTCCTACAATGAGCAGTTCTTC.

This clonotype was detected a few times. The chain is built from TRBV9 and TRBJ2-1, with TRBD2 matching over 9 bases. CDR1 SGDLS and CDR2 YYNGEE come from the germline V gene. The ends lost 0 bases at V and 2 bases at J; junction bases unmatched: 12. This CDR3 region has 19 residues. CDR3 nucleotides: TGTGCCAGCAGCGTAGGTAGCGGGGGCGGGTGGGACCCCTACAATGAGCAGTTCTTC. This codes for CASSVGSGGGWDPYNEQFF. Variable domain in full (rest from reference TRBV9 and TRBJ2-1): DSGVTQTPKHLITATGQRVTLRCSPRSGDLSVYWYQQSLDQGLQFLIQYYNGEERAKGNILERFSAQQFPDLHSELNLSSLELGDSALYFCASSVGSGGGWDPYNEQFFGPGTRLTVL.

The chain recombines TRBV5-1 with TRBJ1-4, with D perhaps TRBD1 (6 bases). The CDR3 loop spans 13 amino acids. With 4 bases removed from V and 7 bases from J, the gap between germline ends came to 11 bases. Germline CDR1 reads SGHRS; CDR2 reads YFSETQ. Here the CDR3 reads CASSILQGEKLFF. CDR3 in DNA: TGCGCCAGCAGCATTTTACAGGGTGAAAAACTGTTTTTT.

This clonotype has a handful of counts. The CDR3 DNA sequence: TGCGCCAGCAGCCCGGGCGGGATGGGAGAGGCTTTCTTT. Its translation is CASSPGGMGEAFF. J is TRBJ1-1 and V is TRBV5-1; D unresolved. The CDR3 consists of 13 residues. Trimming left V 4 bases short and J 11 bases short, with 18 bases between. Germline V lookup: CDR1 SGHRS, CDR2 YFSETQ.

The sample holds a few counts of this clonotype. V usage is TRBV20-1 and J usage is TRBJ2-3; TRBD2 aligns across 9 bases. The V and J ends lost 5 bases and 1 base, in that order; junction bases with no gene match: 1. The CDR3 runs to 13 residues. Germline assignment: CDR1 DFQATT and CDR2 SNEGSKA (reference sequence). CDR3 DNA sequence: TGCAGTGCTGGGACTAGCCGCACAGATACGCAGTATTTT. It is translated as CSAGTSRTDTQYF.

A few counts support this clonotype. The chain employs TRBV5-1 and TRBJ2-7; 11 positions match TRBD2. The trim removed 2 bases at V and 2 bases at J, leaving 3 bases unmatched. The germline CDR1 and CDR2 sequences are SGHRS and YFSETQ. CDR3 length equals 15 residues. The DNA of the CDR3 is TGCGCCAGCAGCTTTACTAGCGGGGGAGCCTACGAGCAGTACTTC. This gives the protein CASSFTSGGAYEQYF.

This chain connects TRBV7-9 to TRBJ2-1, with 14 nucleotides matching TRBD2. Germline V gives CDR1 SEHNR, CDR2 FQNEAQ (reference sequence). The CDR3 sequence is 16 residues long. Losses at the gene ends were 8 bases for V and 5 bases for J; bases not matched to a gene: 8. CDR3 nucleotides: TGTGCCAGCTTGGGACTAGCGGGGGACCTAAACAATGAGCAGTTCTTC. The encoded protein is CASLGLAGDLNNEQFF.

This clonotype was seen ten or more times. This sequence joins TRBV6-5 and TRBJ2-2; TRBD1 matches 8 bases. Germline-derived CDR1 and CDR2 are MNHEY and SVGAGI. This CDR3 is built from 15 residues. V lost 6 bases to trimming and J lost 3 bases; unmatched junction nucleotides: 6. The CDR3 protein is CASSRDRGYTGELFF. CDR3 nucleotide sequence: TGTGCCAGCAGCCGCGACAGGGGATACACCGGGGAGCTGTTTTTT.

This clonotype was observed a handful of times. The V gene is TRBV7-8, the J gene TRBJ1-3, with 8 bases aligning to TRBD1. Trimming took 1 base from V and 4 from J; bases not matched to a gene: 6. The CDR3 runs 16 residues. CDR1 is SGHVS and CDR2 is FQNEAQ in the germline V gene. CDR3 loop: CASSLETRGLGNTIYF. The CDR3 region has the DNA TGTGCCAGCAGCTTAGAAACCAGGGGGCTAGGAAACACCATATATTTT.

Many counts were recorded for this clonotype. The chain couples TRBV7-6 to TRBJ2-3; weak D call: TRBD2 (5 bases). This CDR3 comprises 16 residues. Trimming cost V 1 base and J 2 bases, with 13 bases left between them. Germline CDR1 reads SGHVS; CDR2 reads FNYEAQ. The CDR3 protein is CASSLGLRATTDTQYF. Here the CDR3 DNA reads TGTGCCAGCAGCTTAGGTCTGCGGGCAACCACAGATACGCAGTATTTT.

This clonotype has at least ten counts. The gene calls are TRBV20-1 and TRBJ2-3; tentatively, D is TRBD1 (6 bases). V was clipped by 7 bases and J by 0 bases, with 14 bases between them. In germline, CDR1 is DFQATT, CDR2 SNEGSKA (reference sequence). The CDR3 is 14 residues long. The CDR3 spells CSVRGHLSTDTQYF. For the CDR3, the DNA is TGCAGTGTTCGGGGACACCTTAGCACAGATACGCAGTATTTT.

This clonotype was detected a few times. This chain uses TRBV9 with TRBJ1-4; D might be TRBD1 (6 bases). CDR1 is SGDLS and CDR2 is YYNGEE in the germline V gene. This CDR3 has 20 amino acids. Trimming took off 6 bases at V and 0 bases at J, with 27 bases between the two ends. The CDR3 loop reads CASTQGPGTRYTATNEKLFF. The CDR3 nucleotides are TGTGCCAGCACCCAAGGGCCGGGGACACGGTACACAGCAACTAATGAAAAACTGTTTTTT. Filled out from reference TRBV9 and TRBJ1-4, the complete variable domain reads DSGVTQTPKHLITATGQRVTLRCSPRSGDLSVYWYQQSLDQGLQFLIQYYNGEERAKGNILERFSAQQFPDLHSELNLSSLELGDSALYFCASTQGPGTRYTATNEKLFFGSGTQLSVL.

The J gene is TRBJ1-2, the V gene TRBV6-5, with TRBD1 matching over 7 bases. The germline V gene encodes CDR1 MNHEY and CDR2 SVGAGI. This CDR3 comprises 16 residues. V lost 2 bases and J lost 10; bases outside the gene matches: 16. The CDR3 nucleotides read TGTGCCAGCAGTTACCAAAGGCGACAGGGAGTTTCGTCCTACACCTTC. This codes for CASSYQRRQGVSSYTF.

This clonotype has just a few counts. The chain recombines TRBV11-2 with TRBJ1-3; the D is unclear. Germline V gene sequence: CDR1 SGHAT, CDR2 FQNNGV. The CDR3 length is 14 residues. Trimming removed 6 bases from V and 0 bases from J, with 9 bases in between. The CDR3 loop reads CASSSGISGNTIYF. CDR3 bases: TGTGCCAGCAGTTCAGGAATCTCTGGAAACACCATATATTTT.

The CDR3 reads CSAEQGGDYEQYF. The CDR3 DNA reads as TGCAGTGCTGAACAGGGGGGAGACTACGAGCAGTACTTC. V usage is TRBV20-1 and J usage is TRBJ2-7; TRBD1 aligns across 8 bases. Germline V CDR1 and CDR2: DFQATT, SNEGSKA (reference sequence). The CDR3 extends over 13 amino acids. V trimming: 5 bases; J trimming: 3 bases; junction bases outside the gene matches: 6.

This clonotype was seen only a few times. The chain is built from TRBV7-2 and TRBJ2-5; D may be TRBD1 (5 bases). CDR1 is SGHTA, CDR2 FQGNSA, per germline. The length of the CDR3 is 14 residues. Deletions cut 0 bases from V and 1 base from J, with 6 bases between. This CDR3 reads CASSLATAQETQYF. CDR3 nucleotides: TGTGCCAGCAGCTTAGCGACAGCCCAAGAGACCCAGTACTTC.

The V gene is TRBV12-3 or TRBV12-4, the J gene TRBJ1-3, with 8 bases aligning to TRBD1. There are 14 residues in the CDR3. The V segment lost 7 bases and the J segment 4 bases; nucleotides outside the gene matches: 6. The CDR3 nucleotides read TGTGCCAGCAACCTAGGACAGGGAGGAAACACCATATATTTT. It yields the protein CASNLGQGGNTIYF.

V is TRBV5-1 and J is TRBJ2-3; 11 bases match TRBD2. Germline CDR1 is SGHRS and CDR2 is YFSETQ. This CDR3 has 17 amino acids. Trimming took 4 bases from V and 2 from J; bases not matched to a gene: 9. The CDR3: CASSPGTSGAPTDTQYF. CDR3 nucleotide sequence: TGCGCCAGCAGCCCGGGGACTAGCGGAGCCCCCACAGATACGCAGTATTTT.

This clonotype appeared many times. This rearrangement joins TRBV29-1 to TRBJ1-2, with a weak D call TRBD1 (6 bases). Germline assignment: CDR1 SQVTM and CDR2 ANQGSEA. CDR3 length: 11 residues. Trimming stripped 7 bases from V and 8 bases from J, with 14 bases between. CDR3 region: CSAAGDIGYTF. CDR3 sequence (DNA): TGCAGCGCGGCTGGGGACATCGGCTACACCTTC.

This clonotype came up a few times. The rearrangement uses TRBV7-2 and TRBJ2-7; the D gene is possibly TRBD1 (6 bases). Trimming removed 2 bases from V and 0 bases from J, with 17 bases in between. This CDR3 has 17 amino acids. CDR1 is SGHTA, CDR2 FQGNSA, per germline. The CDR3, as DNA: TGTGCCAGCAGCTTAATGGGCACAGGGCTGAGCTCCTACGAGCAGTACTTC. The encoded protein is CASSLMGTGLSSYEQYF.

The gene calls are TRBV12-3 or TRBV12-4 and TRBJ2-5, with 10 bases fitting TRBD2. The trim removed 11 bases at V and 2 bases at J, leaving 20 bases unmatched. The CDR3 has 18 residues. CDR3 in amino acids: CAFSPIAGGPPRQETQYF. The CDR3 DNA sequence: TGTGCCTTCAGCCCAATAGCGGGAGGCCCACCGAGACAAGAGACCCAGTACTTC.